This section outlines one T cell receptor beta chain sequence together with its context. This entry comes from a study of blood T cell repertoires in COVID-19. Whole-study context: Some COVID-19 samples were acute and others convalescent; all came from the United States, Italy and Spain. T cells, B-cell-depleted T cells, or PBMCs provided the cDNA or gDNA that served as material.

Trimming took off 3 bases at V and 2 bases at J, with 12 bases between the two ends. Germline-derived CDR1 and CDR2 are SGHRS and YFSETQ. The CDR3 contains 14 residues. In the original processing: The authors estimated nucleated cell counts from reference gene primer amplification. TCRdb keeps only in-frame clones here, not all; method: immunoSEQ multiplex PCR. V and J calls and clone size come straight from that table; D and trimming were deduced from the DNA. The sample includes hundreds of thousands of clones, around 87% of them seen just once. The rearrangement links TRBV5-1 to TRBJ2-7; D is undetermined. The sequence was collected from a woman aged 40 to 49 who had recovered from COVID-19. Sample: peripheral blood. DNA of the CDR3: TGCGCCAGCAGCTCCCTAGGTCCTGCCTACGAGCAGTACTTC. It specifies CASSSLGPAYEQYF.